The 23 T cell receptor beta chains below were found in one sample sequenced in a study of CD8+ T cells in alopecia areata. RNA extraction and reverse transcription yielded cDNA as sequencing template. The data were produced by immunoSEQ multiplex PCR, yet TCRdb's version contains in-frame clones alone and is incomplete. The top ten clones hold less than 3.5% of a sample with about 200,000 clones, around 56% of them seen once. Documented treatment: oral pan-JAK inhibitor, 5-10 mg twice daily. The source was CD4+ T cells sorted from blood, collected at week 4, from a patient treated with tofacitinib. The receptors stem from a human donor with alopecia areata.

CDR3 protein: CASSLLKTQYF. CDR3 bases: TGTGCCAGCAGCCTCCTGAAGACCCAGTACTTC. The chain couples TRBV7-2 to TRBJ2-5; D ambiguous. Trimming removed 5 bases from V and 6 bases from J, with 7 bases in between. From germline, CDR1 is SGHTA and CDR2 FQGNSA. The CDR3 is 11 residues long.

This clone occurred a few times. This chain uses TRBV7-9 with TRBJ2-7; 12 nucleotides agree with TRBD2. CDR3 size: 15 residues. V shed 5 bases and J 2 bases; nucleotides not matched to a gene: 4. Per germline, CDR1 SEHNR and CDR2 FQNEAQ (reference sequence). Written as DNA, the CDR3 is TGTGCCAGCAGCCCGACTAGCGGGGGTCCCTACGAGCAGTACTTC. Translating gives CASSPTSGGPYEQYF.

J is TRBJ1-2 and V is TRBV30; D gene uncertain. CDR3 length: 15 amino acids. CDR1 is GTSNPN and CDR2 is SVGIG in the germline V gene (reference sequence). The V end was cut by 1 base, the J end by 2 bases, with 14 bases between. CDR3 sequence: CAWSAGREVNYGYTF. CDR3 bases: TGTGCCTGGAGTGCGGGAAGGGAAGTGAACTATGGCTACACCTTC.

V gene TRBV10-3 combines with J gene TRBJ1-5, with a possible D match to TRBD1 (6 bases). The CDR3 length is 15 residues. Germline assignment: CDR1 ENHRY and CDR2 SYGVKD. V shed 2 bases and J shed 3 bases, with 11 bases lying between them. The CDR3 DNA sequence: TGTGCCATCAGTGAGCTCCAGGGGCCCAATCAGCCCCAGCATTTT. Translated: CAISELQGPNQPQHF.

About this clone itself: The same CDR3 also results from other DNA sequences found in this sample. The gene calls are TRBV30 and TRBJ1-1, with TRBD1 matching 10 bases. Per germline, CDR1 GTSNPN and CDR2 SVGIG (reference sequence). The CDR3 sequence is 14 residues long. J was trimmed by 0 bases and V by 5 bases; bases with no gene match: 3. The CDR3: CAWLTGGMNTEAFF. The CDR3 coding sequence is TGTGCCTGGTTGACAGGGGGCATGAACACTGAAGCTTTCTTT.

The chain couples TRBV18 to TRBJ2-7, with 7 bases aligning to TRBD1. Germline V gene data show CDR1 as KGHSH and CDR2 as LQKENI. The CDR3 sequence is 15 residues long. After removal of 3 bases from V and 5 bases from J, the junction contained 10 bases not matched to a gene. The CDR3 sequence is CASSPTRQGKDEQYF. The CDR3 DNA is TGTGCCAGCTCACCGACCCGACAGGGAAAAGACGAGCAGTACTTC.

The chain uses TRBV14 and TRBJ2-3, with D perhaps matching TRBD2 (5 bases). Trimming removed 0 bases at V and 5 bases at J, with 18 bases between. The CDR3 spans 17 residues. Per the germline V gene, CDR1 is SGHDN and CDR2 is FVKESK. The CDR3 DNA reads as TGTGCCAGCAGCCAAGAATATCTTTCACTAGGGATAGATACGCAGTATTTT. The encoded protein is CASSQEYLSLGIDTQYF.

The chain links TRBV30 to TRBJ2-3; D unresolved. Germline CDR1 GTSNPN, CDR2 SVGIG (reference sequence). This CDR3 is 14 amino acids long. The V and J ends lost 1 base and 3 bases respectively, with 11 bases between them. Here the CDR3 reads CAWSADLWTDTQYF. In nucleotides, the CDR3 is TGTGCCTGGAGTGCCGACCTTTGGACAGATACGCAGTATTTT.

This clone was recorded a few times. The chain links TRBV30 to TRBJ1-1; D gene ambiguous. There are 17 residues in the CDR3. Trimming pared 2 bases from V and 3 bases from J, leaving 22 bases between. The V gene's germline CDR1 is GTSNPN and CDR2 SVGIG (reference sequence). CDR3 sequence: CAWSSGFRAERDTEAFF. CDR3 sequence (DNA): TGTGCCTGGAGTTCCGGTTTCCGTGCAGAGAGGGACACTGAAGCTTTCTTT.

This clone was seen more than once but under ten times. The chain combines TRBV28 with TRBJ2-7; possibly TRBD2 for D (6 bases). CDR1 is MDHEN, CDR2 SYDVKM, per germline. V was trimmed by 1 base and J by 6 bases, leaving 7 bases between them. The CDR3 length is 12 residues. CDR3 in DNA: TGTGCCAGCAGTTTATCGCGGGGCGAGCAGTACTTC. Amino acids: CASSLSRGEQYF. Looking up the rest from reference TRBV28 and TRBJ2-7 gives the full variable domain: DVKVTQSSRYLVKRTGEKVFLECVQDMDHENMFWYRQDPGLGLRLIYFSYDVKMKEKGDIPEGYSVSREKKERFSLILESASTNQTSMYLCASSLSRGEQYFGPGTRLTVT.

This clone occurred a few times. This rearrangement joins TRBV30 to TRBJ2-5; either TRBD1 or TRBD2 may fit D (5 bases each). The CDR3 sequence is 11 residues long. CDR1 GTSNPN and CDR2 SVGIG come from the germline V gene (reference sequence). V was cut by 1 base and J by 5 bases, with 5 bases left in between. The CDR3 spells CAWSGGETQYF. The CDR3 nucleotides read TGTGCCTGGAGTGGGGGGGAGACCCAGTACTTC.

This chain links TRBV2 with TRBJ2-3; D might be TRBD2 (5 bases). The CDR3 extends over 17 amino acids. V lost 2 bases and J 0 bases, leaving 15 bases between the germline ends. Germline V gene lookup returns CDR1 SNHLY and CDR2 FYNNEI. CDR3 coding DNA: TGTGCCAGCAGTGAAATGGGAGTAGCTCCTAGCACAGATACGCAGTATTTT. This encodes CASSEMGVAPSTDTQYF.

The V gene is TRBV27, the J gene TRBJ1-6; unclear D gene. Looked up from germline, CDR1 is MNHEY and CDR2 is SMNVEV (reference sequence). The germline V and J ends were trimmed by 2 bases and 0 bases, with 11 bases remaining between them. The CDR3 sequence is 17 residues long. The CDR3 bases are TGTGCCAGCAGTTTACGGCGGCTCAGCTCCTATAATTCACCCCTCCACTTT. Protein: CASSLRRLSSYNSPLHF.

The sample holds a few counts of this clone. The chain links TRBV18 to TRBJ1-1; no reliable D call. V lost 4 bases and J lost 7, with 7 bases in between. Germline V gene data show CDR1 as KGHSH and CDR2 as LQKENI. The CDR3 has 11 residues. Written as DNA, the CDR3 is TGTGCCAGCTCACTCATGGGTGAAGCTTTCTTT. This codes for CASSLMGEAFF.

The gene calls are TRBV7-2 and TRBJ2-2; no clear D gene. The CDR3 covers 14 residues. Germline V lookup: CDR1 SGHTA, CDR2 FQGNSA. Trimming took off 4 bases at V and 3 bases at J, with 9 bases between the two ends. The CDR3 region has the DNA TGTGCCAGCAGCTCCCCCGTCTACACCGGGGAGCTGTTTTTT. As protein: CASSSPVYTGELFF.

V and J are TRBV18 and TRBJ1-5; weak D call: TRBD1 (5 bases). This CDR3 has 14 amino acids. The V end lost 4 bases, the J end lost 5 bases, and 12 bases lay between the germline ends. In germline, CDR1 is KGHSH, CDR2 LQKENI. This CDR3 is CASSLLQGDQPQHF. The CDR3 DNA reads TGTGCCAGCTCACTCTTACAAGGGGATCAGCCCCAGCATTTT.

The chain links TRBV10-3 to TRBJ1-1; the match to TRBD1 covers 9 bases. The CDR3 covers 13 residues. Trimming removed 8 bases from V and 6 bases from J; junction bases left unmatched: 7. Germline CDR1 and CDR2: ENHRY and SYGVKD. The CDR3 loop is CAIEDRGKSEAFF. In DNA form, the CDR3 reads TGTGCCATCGAGGACAGGGGAAAATCTGAAGCTTTCTTT.

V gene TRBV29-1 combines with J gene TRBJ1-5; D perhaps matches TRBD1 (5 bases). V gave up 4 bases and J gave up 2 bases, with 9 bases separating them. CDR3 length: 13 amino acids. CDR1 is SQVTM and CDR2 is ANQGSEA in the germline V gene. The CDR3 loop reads CSVADNRNQPQHF. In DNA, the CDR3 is TGCAGCGTTGCGGACAACCGCAATCAGCCCCAGCATTTT.

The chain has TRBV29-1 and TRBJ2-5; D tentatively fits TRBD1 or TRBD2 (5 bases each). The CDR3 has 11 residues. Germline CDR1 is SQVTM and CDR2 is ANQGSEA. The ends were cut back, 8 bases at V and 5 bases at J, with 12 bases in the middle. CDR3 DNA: TGCAGCTTTAGAGGGGACGAGACCCAGTACTTC. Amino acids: CSFRGDETQYF.

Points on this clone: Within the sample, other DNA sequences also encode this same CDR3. CDR3 in DNA: TGCGCCAGCAGCTTGGTGGGGGCTGCGAACACCGGGGAGCTGTTTTTT. This encodes CASSLVGAANTGELFF. The J gene is TRBJ2-2, the V gene TRBV5-1; perhaps TRBD1 as D (6 bases). The CDR3 spans 16 residues. Per germline, CDR1 SGHRS and CDR2 YFSETQ. V lost 0 bases to trimming and J lost 0 bases, with 9 bases between them.

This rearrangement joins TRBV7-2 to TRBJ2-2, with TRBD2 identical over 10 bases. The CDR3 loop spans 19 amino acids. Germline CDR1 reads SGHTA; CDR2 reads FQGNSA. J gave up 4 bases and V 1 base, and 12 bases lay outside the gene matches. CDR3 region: CASSLVPLAGAQITGELFF. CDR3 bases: TGTGCCAGCAGCTTAGTCCCCCTAGCGGGGGCCCAAATCACCGGGGAGCTGTTTTTT.

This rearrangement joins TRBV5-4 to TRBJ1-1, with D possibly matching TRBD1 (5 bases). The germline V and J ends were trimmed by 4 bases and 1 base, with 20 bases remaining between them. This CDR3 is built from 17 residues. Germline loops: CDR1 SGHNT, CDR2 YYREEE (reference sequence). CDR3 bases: TGTGCCAGCAGCCCTCCTGTCCAGGGAGGTACGAACACTGAAGCTTTCTTT. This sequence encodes CASSPPVQGGTNTEAFF.

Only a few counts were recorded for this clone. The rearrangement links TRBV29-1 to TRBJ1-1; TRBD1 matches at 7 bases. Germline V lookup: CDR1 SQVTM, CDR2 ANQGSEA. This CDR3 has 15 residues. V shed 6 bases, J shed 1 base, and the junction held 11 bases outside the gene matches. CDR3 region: CSVAQGIGTNTEAFF. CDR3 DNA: TGCAGCGTCGCACAGGGGATAGGTACGAACACTGAAGCTTTCTTT.